This T cell receptor (beta chain) was retrieved from a study of shared clonotypes between healthy human individuals. Overall study findings and caveats: Generation probabilities of non-shared clonotypes were lower (relative to those shared by all four donors).

Details on this clone: Its specificity is unknown.

Cells designated naive CD8 were CD45RO-negative and were positively selected for CCR7, with terminally differentiated effector memory CD45RA+ cells excluded. This CDR3 spans 15 amino acids. The germline V and J ends were trimmed by 4 bases and 5 bases, with 16 bases remaining between them. Germline CDR1 reads LGHNA; CDR2 reads YSLEER. The repertoire was sequenced with immunoSEQ multiplex PCR; TCRdb's copy has only in-frame clones and lacks some. Of about 2 million clones in the sample, roughly 95% were seen once. This TCR was recovered from a man younger than 30 in good health. Material for sequencing was naive CD8+ T cells sorted from blood. The chain uses TRBV4-3 and TRBJ2-3; D might be TRBD2 (5 bases). As DNA, the CDR3 is TGCGCCAGCAGCCCGGAGGTGACGGCTCTAGATACGCAGTATTTT. Amino acids: CASSPEVTALDTQYF.